This T cell receptor beta chain was recovered during a study of lymphopenia after photon versus proton radiotherapy. From germline, CDR1 is LNHDA and CDR2 SQIVND (reference sequence). Trimming removed 8 bases from V and 1 base from J, with 15 bases in between. This CDR3 comprises 15 residues. The data were produced by immunoSEQ multiplex PCR, yet TCRdb's version contains in-frame clones alone and is incomplete. The table records around 19,000 clones, 80% to 90% of them present only once. This clone was detected only a few times. Its antigen is undetermined. Findings and caveats of the study: Proton therapy kept repertoires fairly stable, unlike photons, which gained effector/memory cells.

The TCR was taken from a woman aged 50 to 60 with pancreatic cancer. V and J are TRBV19 and TRBJ2-1; no clear D. This sample comprised peripheral blood, obtained from a patient treated with photon-based radiotherapy. The CDR3 coding sequence is TGTGCCAGTTCCCCCCGTCCCCCTTCCTACAATGAGCAGTTCTTC. It codes for CASSPRPPSYNEQFF.